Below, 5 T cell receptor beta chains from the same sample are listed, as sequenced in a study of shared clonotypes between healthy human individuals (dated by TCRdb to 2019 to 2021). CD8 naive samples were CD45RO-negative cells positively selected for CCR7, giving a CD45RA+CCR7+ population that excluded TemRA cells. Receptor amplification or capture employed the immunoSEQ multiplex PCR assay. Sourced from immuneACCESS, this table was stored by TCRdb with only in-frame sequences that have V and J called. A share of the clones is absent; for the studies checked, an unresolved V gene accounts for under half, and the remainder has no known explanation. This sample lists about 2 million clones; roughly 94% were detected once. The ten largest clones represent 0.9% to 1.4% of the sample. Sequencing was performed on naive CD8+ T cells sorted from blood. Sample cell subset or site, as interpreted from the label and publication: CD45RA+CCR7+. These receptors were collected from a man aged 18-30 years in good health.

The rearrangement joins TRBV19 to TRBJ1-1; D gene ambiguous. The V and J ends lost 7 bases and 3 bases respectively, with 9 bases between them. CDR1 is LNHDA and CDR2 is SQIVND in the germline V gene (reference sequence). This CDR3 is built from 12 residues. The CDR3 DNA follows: TGTGCCAGTAATTGGTTCGACACTGAAGCTTTCTTT. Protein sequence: CASNWFDTEAFF.

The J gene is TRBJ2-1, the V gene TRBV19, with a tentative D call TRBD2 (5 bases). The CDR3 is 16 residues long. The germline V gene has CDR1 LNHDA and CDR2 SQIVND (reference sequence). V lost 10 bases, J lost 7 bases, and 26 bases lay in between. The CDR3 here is CATLDPTHKAVNEQFF. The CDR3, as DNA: TGTGCCACCTTGGACCCGACTCACAAAGCGGTGAATGAGCAGTTCTTC.

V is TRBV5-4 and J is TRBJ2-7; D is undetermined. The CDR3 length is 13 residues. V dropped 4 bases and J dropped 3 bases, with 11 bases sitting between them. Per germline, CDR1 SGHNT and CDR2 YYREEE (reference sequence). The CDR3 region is CASSAGPRYEQYF. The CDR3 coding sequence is TGTGCCAGCAGCGCCGGGCCTCGCTACGAGCAGTACTTC.

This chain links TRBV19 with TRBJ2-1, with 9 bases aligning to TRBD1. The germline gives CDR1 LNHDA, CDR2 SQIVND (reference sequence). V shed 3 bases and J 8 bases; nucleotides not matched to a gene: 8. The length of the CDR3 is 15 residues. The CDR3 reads CASSIVGTGSHEQFF. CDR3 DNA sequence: TGTGCCAGTAGTATCGTTGGGACAGGGAGCCATGAGCAGTTCTTC.

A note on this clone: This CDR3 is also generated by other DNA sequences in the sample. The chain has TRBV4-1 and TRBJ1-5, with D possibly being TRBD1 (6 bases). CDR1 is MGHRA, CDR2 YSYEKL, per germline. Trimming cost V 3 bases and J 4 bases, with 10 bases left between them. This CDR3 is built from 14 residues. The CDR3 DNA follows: TGCGCCAGCAGCCAGGCCACAGGGAATCAGCCCCAGCATTTT. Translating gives CASSQATGNQPQHF.